This T cell receptor beta chain was documented in a study of cytomegalovirus exposure and HLA in healthy donors (dated by TCRdb to between 2016 and 2019). In terms of the full investigation: A later analysis indicated that the roughly 120 validation repertoires were generated on the platform also employed for the 666 repertoires of the first cohort. The study aimed to test whether cataloging public T cell receptors could reveal signatures of past pathogen exposure. In addition to the first cohort of 666 subjects, a separate validation cohort of 130 or so different subjects was used. The study combined high-throughput TCR immunosequencing, statistical association of individual TCRs with disease status, and machine learning to predict cytomegalovirus infection status. Beyond this particular receptor, the publication reports: In vitro tests confirmed that a few of the cytomegalovirus-associated TCR beta chains recognize cytomegalovirus antigens. A later analysis found that TCRs clustered in the first cohort also tended to co-occur in the 110 or so validation repertoires, with 94% of cluster scores above 0. The study gave a list of about 170 TCR beta chains associated with cytomegalovirus. Cytomegalovirus status was reported to be diagnosed by the classifier with high specificity and sensitivity in both the original and validation cohorts. Across donors, most TCR sequences were observed very rarely, whereas some public TCRs were present in many individuals. A later analysis lacked HLA typing for the validation cohort, so it scored co-occurrence in that cohort across all 120 or so repertoires. The authors suggested that the approach could potentially be generalized to other disease states and immunological phenotypes.

The CDR3 runs 13 amino acids, cysteine and phenylalanine included. Of all the DNA, just the CDR3 is kept, 39 bases in frame from base 1. The germline V gene supplies CDR1 SQVTM and CDR2 ANQGSEA. Compared with germline, V lacks 7 bases and J lacks 7 bases; bases without a gene match: 11. The library was prepared using the immunoSEQ multiplex PCR assay. From the authors' description of their analysis: A statistical classification framework was built to diagnose cytomegalovirus status from the catalog of TCR beta chain sequences. The table comes from immuneACCESS by way of TCRdb, which keeps in-frame sequences with V and J called. Part of the clones is missing from these tables; in studies checked, under half for an unresolved V gene and the rest for unknown reasons. V and J calls and clone size follow that table, whereas D and trimming were derived from the DNA. The sample profile shows tens of thousands of clones; over 95% of them were found once. The ten biggest clones cover more than 2% of the sample.

Points on this clone: What antigen it recognizes has not been identified. Per-base quality was not reported, and no clone a single base away is much larger than it.

Donors formed part of the validation cohort, which comprised about 120 subjects and was distinct from the first cohort of several hundred subjects. This receptor chain uses TRBV29-1 and TRBJ2-7; TRBD1 aligns with 9 central bases. The specimen was PBMCs. The origin of this receptor is a man aged 18 to 29 in good health and CMV-seronegative. The CDR3 reads as follows: CSATGTGFGEQYF. The sequenced DNA: TGCAGCGCCACCGGGACAGGGTTTGGGGAGCAGTACTTC.